The clone carrying this T cell receptor beta chain occurred a few times. These data belong to a study of Graves' ophthalmopathy and Graves' hyperthyroidism. Germline V gives CDR1 SNHLY, CDR2 FYNNEI. Trimming removed 6 bases from V and 7 bases from J, with 16 bases in between. This CDR3 contains 15 residues. RNA served as the template for amplifying TCR beta CDR3 regions. RT-PCR with HTBI primers came first, then second-round multiplex PCR. TCRdb called the multiplex PCR reads again in MiXCR, with one record for every CDR3 protein. The sample yields about 740,000 distinct CDR3 sequences, around 40% seen once.

This clonotype was obtained from an adult man with Graves' ophthalmopathy. The chain combines TRBV2 with TRBJ1-6; D is perhaps TRBD1 (6 bases). The material sequenced was peripheral blood. In DNA form, the CDR3 reads TGTGCCAGCAGCTCGACAGGACGGTGGAATTCACCCCTCCACTTT. Its translation: CASSSTGRWNSPLHF. The full variable domain, completed using reference TRBV2 and TRBJ1-6, is EPEVTQTPSHQVTQMGQEVILRCVPISNHLYFYWYRQILGQKVEFLVSFYNNEISEKSEIFDDQFSVERPDGSNFTLKIRSTKLEDSAMYFCASSSTGRWNSPLHFGNGTRLTVT.